This T cell receptor beta chain was sequenced for a study of CD8+ T cells in alopecia areata. Study results and limitations: TCR sharing was clearer in mice than between patients, perhaps partly owing to patient HLA diversity. Affected scalp, especially in alopecia totalis/universalis, had a higher clonality than normal scalp did.

This clone appeared a few times. The antigen remains unidentified. With 2 bases clipped from V and 2 bases from J, the junction kept 6 bases outside the gene matches. CDR3 size: 15 residues. Germline CDR1 reads SGHTA; CDR2 reads FQGNSA. Once sorted, CD4+ cells from about 5 patients yielded CD25+CD127- cells. Alopecia areata patients had lesional scalp punch biopsies and peripheral blood taken from them. Investigators isolated RNA and reverse transcribed it into cDNA to act as the sequencing template. Generated by immunoSEQ multiplex PCR, the TCRdb table keeps only in-frame clones and is missing some. The table shows under 40,000 clones, with 45% to 70% occurring only once.

The V and J genes are TRBV7-2 and TRBJ2-7; 7 bases are shared with TRBD1. The sequence was obtained from a human donor with alopecia areata. Sequenced material: CD4+ Tregs sorted from blood. For the CDR3, the DNA is TGTGCCAGCAGCTTACCTCCAGGGACAGCCTACGAGCAGTACTTC. Protein: CASSLPPGTAYEQYF. The full variable domain, its missing parts supplied by reference TRBV7-2 and TRBJ2-7, is GAGVSQSPSNKVTEKGKDVELRCDPISGHTALYWYRQSLGQGLEFLIYFQGNSAPDKSGLPSDRFSAERTGGSVSTLTIQRTQQEDSAVYLCASSLPPGTAYEQYFGPGTRLTVT.